This TCR beta chain was documented in a study of T cell responses to AZD1222 COVID-19 vaccine. Regarding the study as a whole: CD4 TCRs linked to vaccination spanned spike, dominating at 160-218 and 743-854. Repertoire sampling occurred only after the peak T cell response. Seropositive status at baseline applied to only 6 or 7 AZD1222 recipients.

The V segment lost 1 base and the J segment 11 bases; nucleotides outside the gene matches: 5. The germline V gene encodes CDR1 SGHTA and CDR2 FQGNSA. The CDR3 covers 13 residues. TCRdb's copy holds only in-frame clones and misses some; the assay was immunoSEQ multiplex PCR. The sample has approximately 150,000 clones; about 90% are singletons. With regard to this clone: Its antigen is still unknown.

The clonotype comes from an adult in good health. The starting material was peripheral blood, obtained on day 0 of MenACWY control vaccination. The V gene is TRBV7-2, the J gene TRBJ2-3; 8 bases match TRBD1. As DNA, the CDR3 is TGTGCCAGCAGCTTAGAGACAGGGGCCAAGCAGTATTTT. It specifies CASSLETGAKQYF.